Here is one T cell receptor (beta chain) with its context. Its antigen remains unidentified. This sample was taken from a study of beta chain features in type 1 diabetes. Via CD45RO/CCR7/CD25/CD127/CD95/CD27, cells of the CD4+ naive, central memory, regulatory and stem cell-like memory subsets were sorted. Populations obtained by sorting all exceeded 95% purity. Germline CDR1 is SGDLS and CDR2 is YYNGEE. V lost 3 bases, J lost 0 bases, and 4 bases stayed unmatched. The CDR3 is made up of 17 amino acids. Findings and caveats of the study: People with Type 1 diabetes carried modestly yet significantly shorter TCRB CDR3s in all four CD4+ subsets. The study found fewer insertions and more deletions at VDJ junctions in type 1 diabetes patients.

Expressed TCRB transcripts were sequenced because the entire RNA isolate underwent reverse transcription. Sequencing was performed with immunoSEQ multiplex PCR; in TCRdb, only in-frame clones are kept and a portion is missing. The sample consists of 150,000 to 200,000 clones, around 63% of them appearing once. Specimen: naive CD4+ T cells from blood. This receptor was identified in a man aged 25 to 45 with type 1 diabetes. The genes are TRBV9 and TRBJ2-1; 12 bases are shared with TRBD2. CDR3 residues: CASSAGLAGYSYNEQFF. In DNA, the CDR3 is TGTGCCAGCAGCGCGGGACTAGCGGGTTACTCCTACAATGAGCAGTTCTTC. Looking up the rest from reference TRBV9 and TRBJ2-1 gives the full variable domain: DSGVTQTPKHLITATGQRVTLRCSPRSGDLSVYWYQQSLDQGLQFLIQYYNGEERAKGNILERFSAQQFPDLHSELNLSSLELGDSALYFCASSAGLAGYSYNEQFFGPGTRLTVL.